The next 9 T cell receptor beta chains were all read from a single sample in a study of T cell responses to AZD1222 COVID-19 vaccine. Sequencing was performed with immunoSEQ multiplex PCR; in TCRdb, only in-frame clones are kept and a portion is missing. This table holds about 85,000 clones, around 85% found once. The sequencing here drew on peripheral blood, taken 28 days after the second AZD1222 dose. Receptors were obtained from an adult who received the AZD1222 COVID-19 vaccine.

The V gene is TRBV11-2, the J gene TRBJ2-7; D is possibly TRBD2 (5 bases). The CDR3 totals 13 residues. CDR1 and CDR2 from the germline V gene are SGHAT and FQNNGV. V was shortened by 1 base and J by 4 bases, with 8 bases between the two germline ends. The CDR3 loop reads CASSLGGGYEQYF. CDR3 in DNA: TGTGCCAGCAGCTTAGGAGGCGGGTACGAGCAGTACTTC.

The CDR3 DNA reads as TGCGCCAGCAGCCGAAGCGGGGGAGACCAAGAGACCCAGTACTTC. Protein: CASSRSGGDQETQYF. The V call is TRBV5-1, the J call TRBJ2-5; 8 bases are shared with TRBD2. V was clipped by 4 bases and J by 0 bases; unmatched bases: 5. CDR3 length equals 15 residues. The germline gives CDR1 SGHRS, CDR2 YFSETQ.

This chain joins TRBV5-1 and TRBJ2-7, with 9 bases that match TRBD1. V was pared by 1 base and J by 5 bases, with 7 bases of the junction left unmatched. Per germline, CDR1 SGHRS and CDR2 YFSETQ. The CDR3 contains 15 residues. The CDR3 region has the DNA TGCGCCAGCAGCTTGTCGGGACAGGGTTTCAACGAGCAGTACTTC. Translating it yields CASSLSGQGFNEQYF.

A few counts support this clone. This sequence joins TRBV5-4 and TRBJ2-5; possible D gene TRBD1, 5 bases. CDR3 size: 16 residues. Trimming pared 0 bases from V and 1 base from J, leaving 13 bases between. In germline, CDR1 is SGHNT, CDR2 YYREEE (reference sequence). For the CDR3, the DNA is TGTGCCAGCAGCTTGGCCCCAGGGAAGTCCCAAGAGACCCAGTACTTC. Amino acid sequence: CASSLAPGKSQETQYF.

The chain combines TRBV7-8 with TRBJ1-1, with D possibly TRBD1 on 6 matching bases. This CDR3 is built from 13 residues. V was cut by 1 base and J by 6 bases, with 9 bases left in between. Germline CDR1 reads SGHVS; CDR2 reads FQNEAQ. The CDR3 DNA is TGTGCCAGCAGCTTAGGGAGACAGGCTGAAGCTTTCTTT. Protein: CASSLGRQAEAFF.

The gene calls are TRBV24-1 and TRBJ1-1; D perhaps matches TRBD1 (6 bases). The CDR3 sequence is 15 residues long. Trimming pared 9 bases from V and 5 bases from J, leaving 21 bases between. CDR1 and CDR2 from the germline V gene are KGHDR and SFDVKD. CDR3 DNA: TGTGCCACCGACCCCTCTGTCGAGGGGGAGACTGAAGCTTTCTTT. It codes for CATDPSVEGETEAFF.

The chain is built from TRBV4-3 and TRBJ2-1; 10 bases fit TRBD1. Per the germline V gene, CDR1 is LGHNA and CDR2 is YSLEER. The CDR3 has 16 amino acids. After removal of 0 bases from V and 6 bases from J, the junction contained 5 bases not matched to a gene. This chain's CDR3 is CASSQDWDRGGNEQFF. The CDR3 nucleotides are TGCGCCAGCAGCCAAGACTGGGACAGGGGTGGCAATGAGCAGTTCTTC.

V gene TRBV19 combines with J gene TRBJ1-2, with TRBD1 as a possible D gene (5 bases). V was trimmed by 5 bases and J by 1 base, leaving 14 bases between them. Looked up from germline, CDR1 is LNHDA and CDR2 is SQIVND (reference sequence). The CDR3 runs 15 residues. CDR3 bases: TGTGCCAGTAGTGTACGGGACCGACGTAACTATGGCTACACCTTC. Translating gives CASSVRDRRNYGYTF.

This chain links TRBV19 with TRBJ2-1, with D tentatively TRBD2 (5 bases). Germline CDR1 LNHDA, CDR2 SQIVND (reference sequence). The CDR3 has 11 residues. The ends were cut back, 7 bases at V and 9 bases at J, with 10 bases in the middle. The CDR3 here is CASKRSGEQFF. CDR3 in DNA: TGTGCCAGTAAAAGAAGCGGTGAGCAGTTCTTC.